This passage covers 8 T cell receptor beta chains from one sample sequenced in a study of T cell changes during pregnancy in multiple sclerosis. Sequencing was performed with immunoSEQ multiplex PCR; in TCRdb, only in-frame clones are kept and a portion is missing. The sample lists 32,000 or so clones, about 91% occurring once. The specimen comprised CD4+ T cells from peripheral blood mononuclear cells, sampled in the third trimester of pregnancy. All receptors derive from a female donor in good health, enrolled as a control in a pregnancy study.

This CDR3 reads CASSLGSSGGLQETQYF. As DNA, the CDR3 is TGCGCCAGCAGCTTGGGGTCTAGCGGGGGACTCCAAGAGACCCAGTACTTC. The V gene is TRBV5-1, the J gene TRBJ2-5, with TRBD2 matching over 10 bases. Germline loops: CDR1 SGHRS, CDR2 YFSETQ. The CDR3 is made up of 17 amino acids. V gave up 0 bases and J gave up 1 base; unmatched junction bases: 6.

This clone appeared a single time. The chain links TRBV14 to TRBJ1-5; D unresolved. V was shortened by 1 base and J by 5 bases, with 12 bases between the two germline ends. The germline gives CDR1 SGHDN, CDR2 FVKESK. CDR3 length: 15 amino acids. In DNA, the CDR3 is TGTGCCAGCAGCCAAGTAAGCGGATCCTATCAGCCCCAGCATTTT. Amino acids: CASSQVSGSYQPQHF.

The rearrangement uses TRBV5-1 and TRBJ2-7; 9 bases are shared with TRBD1. V lost 4 bases to trimming and J lost 2 bases; unmatched junction nucleotides: 7. Per the germline V gene, CDR1 is SGHRS and CDR2 is YFSETQ. The CDR3 totals 15 residues. Written as DNA, the CDR3 is TGCGCCAGCAGCCGGGGGACAGGGCGAACCTACGAGCAGTACTTC. Translated, it gives CASSRGTGRTYEQYF.

The chain employs TRBV5-4 and TRBJ2-7, with 7 bases that match TRBD2. This CDR3 has 16 residues. With V trimmed by 0 bases and J by 0 bases, 6 bases remained unmatched. CDR1 and CDR2 (germline): SGHNT, YYREEE (reference sequence). The CDR3 reads CASSLAGGLVSYEQYF. For the CDR3, the DNA is TGTGCCAGCAGCTTGGCAGGCGGACTAGTCTCCTACGAGCAGTACTTC.

This clone was recorded only once. The chain is built from TRBV6-6 and TRBJ1-2, with TRBD1 matching over 9 bases. Per germline, CDR1 MNHNY and CDR2 SVGAGI (reference sequence). The length of the CDR3 is 14 residues. Losses at the gene ends were 4 bases for V and 5 bases for J; bases not matched to a gene: 5. In nucleotides, the CDR3 is TGTGCCAGCAGTTCCACAGGGGGCGATTATGGCTACACCTTC. Its protein product is CASSSTGGDYGYTF.

The chain couples TRBV11-2 to TRBJ1-1; D ambiguous. The V gene's germline CDR1 is SGHAT and CDR2 FQNNGV. The CDR3 loop spans 13 amino acids. Trimming left V 4 bases short and J 9 bases short, with 15 bases between. The CDR3 spells CASSSRNTFKAFF. The CDR3 region has the DNA TGTGCCAGCAGCTCCCGAAACACCTTCAAAGCTTTCTTT.

The chain couples TRBV15 to TRBJ1-3, with D unresolved. Per the germline V gene, CDR1 is LNHNV and CDR2 is YYDKDF (reference sequence). CDR3 length: 16 amino acids. The V and J ends lost 1 base and 0 bases respectively, with 10 bases between them. The CDR3 DNA follows: TGTGCCACCAGCAGAGGAGGACTCCACTCTGGAAACACCATATATTTT. It yields the protein CATSRGGLHSGNTIYF.

This clone was observed a few times. The chain has TRBV4-2 and TRBJ1-1, with a weak D call TRBD1 (5 bases). V was clipped by 2 bases and J by 11 bases, with 18 bases between them. Germline CDR1 and CDR2: LGHNA and YNFKEQ. The CDR3 is 14 amino acids. The DNA of the CDR3 is TGTGCCAGCAGCCAACCCTCAACCAGCAGGGCGGCTTTCTTT. Translating it yields CASSQPSTSRAAFF.